One and the same sample provided the 32 T cell receptor beta chains below, sequenced in a study of Graves' ophthalmopathy and Graves' hyperthyroidism. RNA served as the template for amplifying TCR beta CDR3 regions. The authors performed first-round RT-PCR with HTBI primers and then a second-round multiplex PCR. Each CDR3 protein gets one entry after TCRdb re-called the multiplex PCR reads with MiXCR. The sample has some 410,000 distinct CDR3 sequences, 21% seen once; the top ten hold under 3%. The sequenced sample consisted of peripheral blood. These receptors originate from a woman aged 18-35 years with stable Graves' hyperthyroidism.

This clonotype was observed at least ten times. V and J are TRBV19 and TRBJ1-5; no clear D. From germline, CDR1 is LNHDA and CDR2 SQIVND (reference sequence). This CDR3 is 13 amino acids long. Trimming cost V 6 bases and J 7 bases, with 13 bases left between them. In nucleotides, the CDR3 is TGTGCCAGTAGCCCCCTAAGGGCCCAGCCCCAGCATTTT. The encoded protein is CASSPLRAQPQHF.

This clonotype was counted a few times. The CDR3 spells CASSYFGTFLAKNIQYF. The CDR3 DNA reads TGTGCCAGCAGTTACTTTGGGACTTTCCTAGCCAAAAACATTCAGTACTTC. The rearrangement links TRBV6-2 or TRBV6-3 to TRBJ2-4; D is perhaps TRBD2 (6 bases). Germline CDR1 reads MNHEY; CDR2 reads SVGEGT. This CDR3 has 17 amino acids. Between the trimmed V and J ends, which lost 1 base and 0 bases, there was a span of 13 bases.

V and J are TRBV12-3 or TRBV12-4 and TRBJ2-2, with 8 positions matching TRBD1. J was trimmed by 1 base and V by 6 bases; bases with no gene match: 7. This CDR3 region has 16 residues. The CDR3 protein is CASRMGTGRNTGELFF. The CDR3, as DNA: TGTGCCAGCAGAATGGGGACAGGTCGGAACACCGGGGAGCTGTTTTTT.

This clonotype was detected many times. The chain combines TRBV30 with TRBJ2-5, with TRBD2 identical over 10 bases. The CDR3 has 15 residues. Unmatched junction bases numbered 7, after V lost 1 base and J lost 5 bases. Per the germline V gene, CDR1 is GTSNPN and CDR2 is SVGIG (reference sequence). The CDR3 bases are TGTGCCTGGAGTGCCCTAGCGGGAGCAGGGGAGACCCAGTACTTC. It is translated as CAWSALAGAGETQYF.

This clonotype was recorded many times. The rearrangement joins TRBV7-9 to TRBJ2-7; D is uncertain. Germline CDR1 SEHNR, CDR2 FQNEAQ (reference sequence). Trimming shortened V by 6 bases and J by 1 base, and 7 bases separated the two germline ends. This CDR3 is 12 amino acids long. The CDR3 protein is CASRVGSYEQYF. The CDR3 DNA reads as TGTGCCAGCAGGGTCGGTTCCTACGAGCAGTACTTC.

This clonotype was counted at least ten times. The genes are TRBV7-2 and TRBJ2-2; unclear D gene. This CDR3 is built from 13 residues. Germline CDR1 and CDR2: SGHTA and FQGNSA. With 8 bases removed from V and 6 bases from J, the gap between germline ends came to 13 bases. CDR3: CASRRGLSGELFF. CDR3 bases: TGTGCCAGCCGTCGTGGGCTCTCCGGGGAGCTGTTTTTT.

Many counts were recorded for this clonotype. The rearrangement joins TRBV11-2 to TRBJ2-7; D perhaps matches TRBD2 (5 bases). The CDR3 spans 15 residues. V lost 5 bases, J lost 5 bases, and 19 bases lay in between. The germline V gene has CDR1 SGHAT and CDR2 FQNNGV. The CDR3 DNA is TGTGCCAGCAGCCGCGTTTATGAGCGGAGTAACGAGCAGTACTTC. Translated: CASSRVYERSNEQYF.

This clonotype showed up many times. The rearrangement joins TRBV6-4 to TRBJ2-2; D might be TRBD2 (6 bases). The CDR3 is 14 amino acids. V lost 2 bases, J lost 2 bases, and 6 bases lay in between. Germline assignment: CDR1 MRHNA and CDR2 SNTAGT. DNA for the CDR3: TGTGCCAGCAGTGACGGGACTAACACCGGGGAGCTGTTTTTT. As protein: CASSDGTNTGELFF.

This clonotype was recorded at least ten times. The rearrangement uses TRBV19 and TRBJ1-2; perhaps TRBD1 as D (6 bases). Germline values: CDR1 LNHDA, CDR2 SQIVND (reference sequence). CDR3 length equals 14 residues. V lost 4 bases and J 8 bases, leaving 17 bases between the germline ends. The CDR3 nucleotides are TGTGCCAGTAGTACGCGACAGCCCAGGGGAGGCTACACCTTC. As protein: CASSTRQPRGGYTF.

The chain links TRBV7-3 to TRBJ2-2, with 9 positions matching TRBD2. The J segment lost 4 bases and the V segment lost 2 bases, leaving 8 bases of the junction unmatched. Germline lookup yields CDR1 SGHTA and CDR2 FQGTGA. This CDR3 is 17 amino acids long. CDR3 DNA: TGTGCCAGCAGCTTAGGGTTGACTAGCGGATTCACCGGGGAGCTGTTTTTT. Translation: CASSLGLTSGFTGELFF.

This clonotype came up many times. V is TRBV10-1 and J is TRBJ2-7; possibly TRBD1 or TRBD2 for D (5 bases each). Germline loops: CDR1 WNHNN, CDR2 SYGVQD (reference sequence). The V end lost 5 bases, the J end lost 5 bases, and 16 bases lay between the germline ends. This CDR3 has 14 residues. CDR3 DNA sequence: TGCGCCAGCAGTCCCGGGACCGCCAGCAACGAGCAGTACTTC. Protein sequence: CASSPGTASNEQYF.

The chain links TRBV6-2 or TRBV6-3 to TRBJ2-4, with D perhaps TRBD1 or TRBD2 (5 bases each). The CDR3 is 14 amino acids. Trimming pared 6 bases from V and 7 bases from J, leaving 16 bases between. CDR1 MNHEY and CDR2 SVGEGT come from the germline V gene. CDR3 in amino acids: CASSQRDGMNIQYF. CDR3 nucleotide sequence: TGTGCCAGCAGCCAACGGGACGGGATGAACATTCAGTACTTC.

This clonotype was observed at least ten times. The chain joins TRBV7-2 to TRBJ2-7, with 9 bases matching TRBD2. V lost 2 bases, J lost 3 bases, and 5 bases stayed unmatched. In germline, CDR1 is SGHTA, CDR2 FQGNSA. The CDR3 runs 15 residues. The chain's CDR3 is CASSLIAGGDYEQYF. CDR3 coding DNA: TGTGCCAGCAGCTTAATCGCGGGAGGGGACTACGAGCAGTACTTC.

This clonotype was detected many times. V gene TRBV12-3 or TRBV12-4 combines with J gene TRBJ2-7; 7 nucleotides align to TRBD2. The CDR3 is 15 amino acids. V shed 2 bases, J shed 2 bases, and the junction held 6 bases outside the gene matches. CDR3 in DNA: TGTGCCAGCAGTTTATTTGCTAGCGGAGCCTACGAGCAGTACTTC. The encoded protein is CASSLFASGAYEQYF.

The sample holds many counts of this clonotype. The V and J genes are TRBV12-3 or TRBV12-4 and TRBJ1-1; 8 nucleotides match TRBD1. Germline trimming cut 5 bases from V and 1 base from J; bases unmatched to any gene: 6. The CDR3 contains 15 residues. As DNA, the CDR3 is TGTGCCAGCAGTCCCCCCGACAGGGGGAACACTGAAGCTTTCTTT. It translates to CASSPPDRGNTEAFF.

This clonotype occurred many times. This rearrangement joins TRBV12-3 or TRBV12-4 to TRBJ1-1; 8 bases align to TRBD1. J lost 5 bases, V lost 3 bases, and 17 bases had no gene match. This CDR3 has 18 residues. CDR3 bases: TGTGCCAGCAGTTTCTCTCGGACAGGGACCGAATGGAGAACTGAAGCTTTCTTT. As protein: CASSFSRTGTEWRTEAFF.

This clonotype was detected many times. This chain links TRBV6-2 or TRBV6-3 with TRBJ1-1; D is uncertain. Between the trimmed V and J ends, which lost 5 bases and 1 base, there was a span of 11 bases. This CDR3 spans 14 amino acids. Germline V gene data show CDR1 as MNHEY and CDR2 as SVGEGT. The CDR3 nucleotides read TGTGCCAGCAGTGTCGAGACTGGGAACACTGAAGCTTTCTTT. Protein: CASSVETGNTEAFF.

This clonotype was observed a few times. This rearrangement joins TRBV27 to TRBJ1-1; 9 bases map to TRBD1. Germline values: CDR1 MNHEY, CDR2 SMNVEV (reference sequence). The CDR3 extends over 16 amino acids. After removal of 4 bases from V and 6 bases from J, the junction contained 12 bases not matched to a gene. Here the CDR3 reads CASSSRQGGSMAEAFF. The CDR3 coding sequence is TGTGCCAGCAGTTCGAGACAGGGGGGGTCGATGGCTGAAGCTTTCTTT.

This clonotype was seen ten or more times. The chain couples TRBV28 to TRBJ2-6; D gene unclear. Trimming shortened V by 3 bases and J by 0 bases, and 9 bases separated the two germline ends. There are 16 residues in the CDR3. The V gene's germline CDR1 is MDHEN and CDR2 SYDVKM. In DNA form, the CDR3 reads TGTGCCAGCAGTTTTGGGCGCATCTCTGGGGCCAACGTCCTGACTTTC. This sequence encodes CASSFGRISGANVLTF. Together with reference TRBV28 and TRBJ2-6, the CDR3 gives the full variable domain: DVKVTQSSRYLVKRTGEKVFLECVQDMDHENMFWYRQDPGLGLRLIYFSYDVKMKEKGDIPEGYSVSREKKERFSLILESASTNQTSMYLCASSFGRISGANVLTFGAGSRLTVL.

This clonotype was observed at least ten times. The DNA for the CDR3 is TGCAGCCTGACCCCCGGGACTAGTTGCTGCGAGCAGTACTTC. This translates into CSLTPGTSCCEQYF. The chain combines TRBV29-1 with TRBJ2-7; 8 bases map to TRBD2. The length of the CDR3 is 14 residues. The germline V gene encodes CDR1 SQVTM and CDR2 ANQGSEA. With 8 bases clipped from V and 6 bases from J, the junction kept 15 bases outside the gene matches.

This clonotype has a count of ten or more. The chain joins TRBV20-1 to TRBJ2-5; D is unclear. V was pared by 2 bases and J by 3 bases, with 4 bases between. Germline V gene lookup returns CDR1 DFQATT and CDR2 SNEGSKA (reference sequence). This CDR3 is 11 amino acids long. Written as DNA, the CDR3 is TGCAGTGCTAGACGGAAAGAGACCCAGTACTTC. Translated: CSARRKETQYF.

CDR3 nucleotide sequence: TGTGCCAGCAGGGATGGGGGACTAGCGACCTCCTACGAGCAGTACTTC. Translating gives CASRDGGLATSYEQYF. V usage is TRBV6-1 and J usage is TRBJ2-7; 10 positions match TRBD2. Trimming at V came to 6 bases and at J to 0 bases, leaving 8 bases not matched to a gene. The CDR3 has 16 residues. Germline-derived CDR1 and CDR2 are MNHNS and SASEGT.

Many counts were recorded for this clonotype. The chain employs TRBV28 and TRBJ2-6, with TRBD1 matching over 8 bases. This CDR3 is built from 19 residues. Trimming cost V 6 bases and J 2 bases; bases outside gene matches: 15. Per the germline V gene, CDR1 is MDHEN and CDR2 is SYDVKM. The CDR3 loop reads CASRTAGGALRAGANVLTF. CDR3 nucleotides: TGTGCCAGCAGAACAGCAGGGGGCGCGTTAAGGGCTGGGGCCAACGTCCTGACTTTC. The full variable domain, in which reference TRBV28 and TRBJ2-6 provide the parts outside the CDR3, is DVKVTQSSRYLVKRTGEKVFLECVQDMDHENMFWYRQDPGLGLRLIYFSYDVKMKEKGDIPEGYSVSREKKERFSLILESASTNQTSMYLCASRTAGGALRAGANVLTFGAGSRLTVL.

In its sample, this clonotype was seen many times. V gene TRBV12-3 or TRBV12-4 combines with J gene TRBJ1-6, with D uncertain. V shed 3 bases and J shed 4 bases, with 10 bases lying between them. This CDR3 has 15 residues. The CDR3 reads CASSFEVAYNSPLHF. The CDR3 DNA follows: TGTGCCAGCAGTTTCGAAGTGGCGTATAATTCACCCCTCCACTTT.

This clonotype has a handful of counts. The chain employs TRBV9 and TRBJ2-2, with D possibly TRBD1 on 6 matching bases. V was cut by 2 bases and J by 1 base, with 12 bases left in between. The CDR3 is 16 amino acids. Looked up from germline, CDR1 is SGDLS and CDR2 is YYNGEE. This chain's CDR3 is CASSVPSQGNTGELFF. The DNA of the CDR3 is TGTGCCAGCAGCGTTCCATCACAGGGGAACACCGGGGAGCTGTTTTTT.

The J gene is TRBJ1-1, the V gene TRBV27; D remains ambiguous. V lost 0 bases and J lost 0, with 8 bases in between. The CDR3 extends over 15 amino acids. Per the germline V gene, CDR1 is MNHEY and CDR2 is SMNVEV (reference sequence). DNA for the CDR3: TGTGCCAGCAGTTTATCAGCAGACCTGAACACTGAAGCTTTCTTT. This gives the protein CASSLSADLNTEAFF.

In this sample, this clonotype turned up many times. V gene TRBV18 combines with J gene TRBJ2-7; 10 nucleotides agree with TRBD2. The CDR3 is 14 residues long. With V trimmed by 2 bases and J by 7 bases, 5 bases remained unmatched. CDR1 and CDR2 (germline): KGHSH, LQKENI. This CDR3 is CASSPGLAGVEQYF. The CDR3, as DNA: TGTGCCAGCTCACCAGGGCTAGCGGGAGTAGAGCAGTACTTC.

In this sample, this clonotype turned up many times. The chain links TRBV20-1 to TRBJ2-5, with TRBD2 matching over 16 bases. Germline V gene sequence: CDR1 DFQATT, CDR2 SNEGSKA (reference sequence). This CDR3 is built from 17 residues. Losses at the gene ends were 5 bases for V and 1 base for J; bases not matched to a gene: 7. The CDR3 sequence is CSAQPGLAGGFQETQYF. DNA of the CDR3: TGCAGTGCTCAACCGGGACTAGCGGGAGGGTTCCAAGAGACCCAGTACTTC.

CDR3 DNA sequence: TGCGCCACACAACTCACTAGCGGAGCAGATACGCAGTATTTT. Encoded protein: CATQLTSGADTQYF. This sequence joins TRBV10-1 and TRBJ2-3; 8 nucleotides match TRBD2. The CDR3 runs to 14 residues. The ends lost 10 bases at V and 4 bases at J; junction bases unmatched: 10. Germline CDR1 reads WNHNN; CDR2 reads SYGVQD (reference sequence).

This clonotype has at least ten counts. CDR3 in DNA: TGTGCCAGCAGCTTTGGGGAGCAACCCTACGAGCAGTACTTC. Encoded protein: CASSFGEQPYEQYF. The chain combines TRBV11-1 with TRBJ2-7; a possible D gene is TRBD2 (5 bases). CDR3 size: 14 residues. V lost 3 bases to trimming and J lost 2 bases, with 11 bases between them. Germline loops: CDR1 SGHAT, CDR2 FQDESV (reference sequence).

This clonotype was picked up many times. Written as DNA, the CDR3 is TGTGCCAGCAGCGTAATCCGGAGGTGGTACGAGCAGTACTTC. Amino acid sequence: CASSVIRRWYEQYF. The chain carries TRBV11-2 and TRBJ2-7; D is perhaps TRBD2 (5 bases). The CDR3 sequence is 14 residues long. Trimming removed 5 bases from V and 4 bases from J, with 15 bases in between. Looked up from germline, CDR1 is SGHAT and CDR2 is FQNNGV.

This clonotype was picked up many times. The rearrangement links TRBV20-1 to TRBJ1-2; possible D gene TRBD1, 5 bases. CDR3 length equals 12 residues. Germline-derived CDR1 and CDR2 are DFQATT and SNEGSKA (reference sequence). CDR3 in DNA: TGCAGCGCAGGGTCTTTAAACTATGGCTACACCTTC. It translates to CSAGSLNYGYTF.